These 9 T cell receptor beta chains were sequenced from one sample in a study of cytomegalovirus exposure and HLA in healthy donors. Use of 60 Vbeta and 13 Jbeta primers characterized the PCR. Using immunoSEQ multiplex PCR, the repertoire was profiled, and TCRdb retains in-frame clones only, with some absent. The sample has around 140,000 clones, roughly 9.8% seen once. Sequenced sample: PBMCs. These receptors originate from a man in his fifties in good health and CMV-seronegative.

V is TRBV6-4 and J is TRBJ2-1, with 14 bases lining up with TRBD2. The CDR3 runs to 16 residues. Germline V lookup: CDR1 MRHNA, CDR2 SNTAGT. J gave up 6 bases and V 2 bases, and 3 bases lay outside the gene matches. The CDR3 protein is CASSDHGTSGSNEQFF. Written as DNA, the CDR3 is TGTGCCAGCAGTGACCACGGGACTAGCGGGAGCAATGAGCAGTTCTTC.

The gene calls are TRBV2 and TRBJ2-7, with unresolved D. Looked up from germline, CDR1 is SNHLY and CDR2 is FYNNEI. CDR3 size: 12 residues. V was pared by 6 bases and J by 9 bases, with 15 bases between. Here the CDR3 reads CASSLRVVTQYF. CDR3 coding DNA: TGTGCCAGCAGCCTCCGGGTGGTGACGCAGTACTTC. The full variable domain, with the rest looked up from reference TRBV2 and TRBJ2-7, is EPEVTQTPSHQVTQMGQEVILRCVPISNHLYFYWYRQILGQKVEFLVSFYNNEISEKSEIFDDQFSVERPDGSNFTLKIRSTKLEDSAMYFCASSLRVVTQYFGPGTRLTVT.

This clone has a handful of counts. V gene TRBV5-1 combines with J gene TRBJ2-1, with 8 bases aligning to TRBD1. The CDR3 spans 14 residues. CDR1 and CDR2 (germline): SGHRS, YFSETQ. Germline trimming cut 6 bases from V and 4 bases from J; bases unmatched to any gene: 6. The CDR3 loop reads CASKTGETYNEQFF. The DNA of the CDR3 is TGCGCCAGCAAGACAGGGGAGACGTACAATGAGCAGTTCTTC.

This clone came up a few times. The rearrangement links TRBV5-1 to TRBJ2-5, with 9 bases that match TRBD2. The germline V gene encodes CDR1 SGHRS and CDR2 YFSETQ. J was trimmed by 4 bases and V by 4 bases; bases with no gene match: 11. The CDR3 covers 16 residues. The chain's CDR3 is CASSPRLADMGETQYF. CDR3 nucleotide sequence: TGCGCCAGCAGCCCGCGACTAGCGGATATGGGAGAGACCCAGTACTTC.

The chain uses TRBV5-1 and TRBJ2-7; 11 nucleotides align to TRBD2. CDR1 is SGHRS and CDR2 is YFSETQ in the germline V gene. V gave up 0 bases and J gave up 0 bases; unmatched junction bases: 2. The CDR3 is made up of 16 amino acids. The CDR3 sequence: CASSLGLAGFSYEQYF. The CDR3 coding sequence is TGCGCCAGCAGCTTGGGACTAGCGGGGTTCTCCTACGAGCAGTACTTC.

This clone was seen a handful of times. The chain carries TRBV7-9 and TRBJ1-1, with D possibly matching TRBD1 (6 bases). V dropped 6 bases and J dropped 2 bases, with 16 bases sitting between them. Germline CDR1 reads SEHNR; CDR2 reads FQNEAQ (reference sequence). This CDR3 is 15 amino acids long. The CDR3 region is CASRGTGTRNTEAFF. The CDR3 bases are TGTGCCAGCAGAGGGACCGGGACACGCAACACTGAAGCTTTCTTT.

This clone was seen a handful of times. V gene TRBV27 combines with J gene TRBJ2-7; tentative D call: TRBD1 (6 bases). V was shortened by 6 bases and J by 0 bases, with 9 bases between the two germline ends. Germline loops: CDR1 MNHEY, CDR2 SMNVEV (reference sequence). CDR3 length equals 13 residues. This chain's CDR3 is CASRLGGSYEQYF. The CDR3 DNA reads as TGTGCCAGCAGACTAGGGGGCTCCTACGAGCAGTACTTC.

V usage is TRBV28 and J usage is TRBJ2-1; 7 bases align to TRBD2. The CDR3 has 11 amino acids. Germline V CDR1 and CDR2: MDHEN, SYDVKM. Trimming cost V 6 bases and J 10 bases; bases outside gene matches: 3. The CDR3 protein is CASRRLAEQFF. The CDR3 bases are TGTGCCAGCAGGAGACTAGCCGAGCAGTTCTTC.

This clone was seen a few times. This chain links TRBV2 with TRBJ1-2; 7 bases are a match to TRBD1. CDR1 is SNHLY, CDR2 FYNNEI, per germline. J lost 3 bases, V lost 6 bases, and 7 bases had no gene match. The CDR3 is 14 amino acids. This CDR3 reads CASRGDSTYYGYTF. As DNA, the CDR3 is TGTGCCAGCAGGGGGGACAGCACCTACTATGGCTACACCTTC.